Below, 22 T cell receptor beta chains from the same sample are listed, as sequenced in a study of T-cell memory formation after mild COVID-19. In TCRdb, the 5' RACE reads were re-called with MiXCR into one record per CDR3 protein. The sample shows 450,000 to 650,000 distinct CDR3 sequences, around 21% of them seen only once. What was sequenced was PBMCs or a T cell subset sorted from them (not recorded which). The receptor set was obtained from an adult woman who had mild COVID-19 (a few samples of this study predate the infection). Cell type and time point are not known.

At least ten counts were recorded for this clonotype. V usage is TRBV7-9 and J usage is TRBJ2-7; D not certain. The CDR3 loop spans 12 amino acids. V was pared by 1 base and J by 5 bases, with 6 bases between. The V gene's germline CDR1 is SEHNR and CDR2 FQNEAQ (reference sequence). CDR3 in DNA: TGTGCCAGCAGCTTAGTGGGTCACGAGCAGTACTTC. It is translated as CASSLVGHEQYF.

The rearrangement joins TRBV7-9 to TRBJ2-5; 7 nucleotides agree with TRBD2. Germline V gives CDR1 SEHNR, CDR2 FQNEAQ (reference sequence). Unmatched junction bases numbered 4, after V lost 5 bases and J lost 7 bases. The CDR3 sequence is 12 residues long. CDR3 nucleotide sequence: TGTGCCAGCAGCCACTCGGGAGGGACCCAGTACTTC. Translation: CASSHSGGTQYF.

This clonotype was picked up many times. The chain combines TRBV7-9 with TRBJ2-3, with D perhaps TRBD2 (6 bases). This CDR3 region has 15 residues. Germline values: CDR1 SEHNR, CDR2 FQNEAQ (reference sequence). V was pared by 3 bases and J by 1 base, with 11 bases between. The CDR3 reads CASSLGGLGTDTQYF. The CDR3 nucleotides read TGTGCCAGCAGCTTGGGAGGATTGGGCACAGATACGCAGTATTTT.

Only a few counts were recorded for this clonotype. DNA for the CDR3: TGTGCCAGCAGTTACGCGGGGAGGACCTCGGGGCAGCCCCAGCATTTT. Translation gives CASSYAGRTSGQPQHF. The chain joins TRBV6-2 or TRBV6-3 to TRBJ1-5; D remains unclear. CDR1 is MNHEY, CDR2 SVGEGT, per germline. The V end lost 2 bases, the J end lost 7 bases, and 18 bases lay between the germline ends. The CDR3 runs to 16 residues.

The chain has TRBV12-3 or TRBV12-4 and TRBJ2-3; TRBD2 matches 8 bases. This CDR3 spans 16 amino acids. Trimming took 5 bases from V and 1 from J; bases not matched to a gene: 8. The CDR3 loop is CASSLTSGRRTDTQYF. The CDR3, as DNA: TGTGCCAGCAGTCTTACTAGCGGTCGACGCACAGATACGCAGTATTTT.

The rearrangement joins TRBV5-5 to TRBJ1-6; 9 bases align to TRBD1. Germline V gene lookup returns CDR1 SGHKS and CDR2 YYEKEE (reference sequence). The CDR3 loop spans 15 amino acids. With 4 bases clipped from V and 9 bases from J, the junction kept 8 bases outside the gene matches. CDR3 coding DNA: TGTGCCAGCAGCGACGACAGGGGGAAGGGTTCACCCCTCCACTTT. It codes for CASSDDRGKGSPLHF.

The chain employs TRBV15 and TRBJ2-5, with D possibly matching TRBD2 (5 bases). Trimming pared 3 bases from V and 5 bases from J, leaving 13 bases between. The CDR3 length is 14 residues. Germline CDR1 is LNHNV and CDR2 is YYDKDF (reference sequence). This CDR3 reads CATSRPPGSETQYF. Here the CDR3 DNA reads TGTGCCACCAGCAGGCCCCCGGGGTCGGAGACCCAGTACTTC.

Only a few counts were recorded for this clonotype. V is TRBV5-1 and J is TRBJ2-7; D uncertain. Trimming stripped 0 bases from V and 3 bases from J, with 13 bases between. From germline, CDR1 is SGHRS and CDR2 YFSETQ. CDR3 size: 15 residues. The CDR3: CASSLATATSYEQYF. Here the CDR3 DNA reads TGCGCCAGCAGCTTGGCTACAGCGACGAGCTACGAGCAGTACTTC.

In this sample, this clonotype turned up a few times. This chain connects TRBV2 to TRBJ1-1; TRBD1 matches 8 bases. This CDR3 spans 14 amino acids. Germline V gene sequence: CDR1 SNHLY, CDR2 FYNNEI. Losses at the gene ends were 8 bases for V and 5 bases for J; bases not matched to a gene: 10. As DNA, the CDR3 is TGTGCCAGCTGCGCGACAGGGGCTGGAACTGAAGCTTTCTTT. Translation: CASCATGAGTEAFF.

The CDR3 loop reads CASSIVAGGETGELFF. CDR3 coding DNA: TGTGCCAGTAGTATAGTGGCGGGAGGAGAAACCGGGGAGCTGTTTTTT. This chain uses TRBV19 with TRBJ2-2; 8 positions agree with TRBD2. V gave up 1 base and J gave up 5 bases; unmatched junction bases: 6. The CDR3 extends over 16 amino acids. Germline CDR1 and CDR2: LNHDA and SQIVND (reference sequence).

The chain is built from TRBV6-2 or TRBV6-3 and TRBJ2-7; TRBD2 matches 10 bases. This CDR3 has 14 residues. Germline-derived CDR1 and CDR2 are MNHEY and SVGEGT. V was pared by 6 bases and J by 6 bases, with 8 bases of the junction left unmatched. CDR3 sequence reads: CASSLAGETSEQYF. DNA of the CDR3: TGTGCCAGCAGCCTAGCGGGAGAGACGAGCGAGCAGTACTTC.

The chain couples TRBV7-3 to TRBJ2-1; D is unclear. V dropped 3 bases and J dropped 0 bases, with 15 bases sitting between them. In germline, CDR1 is SGHTA, CDR2 FQGTGA. The length of the CDR3 is 17 residues. CDR3 sequence reads: CASSLHQARSSYNEQFF. DNA for the CDR3: TGTGCCAGCAGCTTGCACCAAGCGAGAAGCTCCTACAATGAGCAGTTCTTC.

In its sample, this clonotype was seen many times. This chain links TRBV7-6 with TRBJ2-2; TRBD1 is a possible D gene (5 bases). Germline CDR1 and CDR2: SGHVS and FNYEAQ. This CDR3 is built from 16 residues. Trimming shortened V by 5 bases and J by 0 bases, and 13 bases separated the two germline ends. The CDR3 nucleotides are TGTGCCAGCAGCCTCGACAGCCTACCGAACACCGGGGAGCTGTTTTTT. Its protein product is CASSLDSLPNTGELFF.

This clonotype was seen a few times. V gene TRBV12-3 or TRBV12-4 combines with J gene TRBJ2-7, with D perhaps TRBD2 (6 bases). Trimming pared 6 bases from V and 5 bases from J, leaving 17 bases between. CDR3 size: 14 residues. This CDR3 reads CASSPRGGPDEQYF. The CDR3 DNA follows: TGTGCCAGCAGCCCGAGAGGAGGGCCTGACGAGCAGTACTTC.

The CDR3 region is CASSFWGGTEAFF. The CDR3 DNA is TGTGCCAGCAGCTTTTGGGGAGGCACTGAAGCTTTCTTT. This chain links TRBV5-4 with TRBJ1-1; D gene unclear. V was clipped by 2 bases and J by 4 bases, with 9 bases between them. The CDR3 extends over 13 amino acids. Looked up from germline, CDR1 is SGHNT and CDR2 is YYREEE (reference sequence).

The V call is TRBV2, the J call TRBJ2-2, with 9 bases identical to TRBD2. The CDR3 has 14 amino acids. The V and J ends lost 11 bases and 1 base, in that order; junction bases with no gene match: 5. Germline CDR1 and CDR2: SNHLY and FYNNEI. The CDR3 DNA reads TGTGCCGGGTCTAGCGGGATGAACACCGGGGAGCTGTTTTTT. Protein product: CAGSSGMNTGELFF. Complete variable domain (other parts from reference TRBV2 and TRBJ2-2): EPEVTQTPSHQVTQMGQEVILRCVPISNHLYFYWYRQILGQKVEFLVSFYNNEISEKSEIFDDQFSVERPDGSNFTLKIRSTKLEDSAMYFCAGSSGMNTGELFFGEGSRLTVL.

The chain recombines TRBV13 with TRBJ2-1, with TRBD2 matching 7 bases. There are 14 residues in the CDR3. Trimming removed 5 bases from V and 8 bases from J; junction bases left unmatched: 9. Germline V gene sequence: CDR1 PRHDT, CDR2 FYEKMQ (reference sequence). CDR3 DNA: TGTGCCAGCAGCCTTCAGGGAGGGACGGATGAGCAGTTCTTC. This codes for CASSLQGGTDEQFF.

In this sample, this clonotype turned up a few times. The chain joins TRBV11-3 to TRBJ2-3; D uncertain. The CDR3 totals 13 residues. Germline V gene lookup returns CDR1 SGHNT and CDR2 YENEEA. Trimming shortened V by 4 bases and J by 5 bases, and 10 bases separated the two germline ends. The CDR3 spells CASSYGQQDTQYF. The CDR3 bases are TGTGCCAGCAGCTACGGCCAACAAGATACGCAGTATTTT.

In DNA form, the CDR3 reads TGCGCCAGCAGCTTCACGGGAAGCACCGGGGAGCTGTTTTTT. Translating it yields CASSFTGSTGELFF. The rearrangement links TRBV5-1 to TRBJ2-2, with a tentative D call TRBD2 (5 bases). The V end lost 2 bases, the J end lost 4 bases, and 9 bases lay between the germline ends. Germline V lookup: CDR1 SGHRS, CDR2 YFSETQ. The CDR3 covers 14 residues.

The genes are TRBV5-1 and TRBJ2-7; TRBD2 is a possible D gene (6 bases). Trimming cost V 1 base and J 2 bases, with 16 bases left between them. The CDR3 spans 16 residues. Germline assignment: CDR1 SGHRS and CDR2 YFSETQ. The DNA for the CDR3 is TGCGCCAGCAGCTTGAAGAGGCAGGGACTCACCTACGAGCAGTACTTC. It translates to CASSLKRQGLTYEQYF.

The V gene is TRBV5-4, the J gene TRBJ2-7; a weak D match, TRBD1 (6 bases). This CDR3 has 15 amino acids. V shed 4 bases and J shed 5 bases, with 19 bases lying between them. The germline V gene has CDR1 SGHNT and CDR2 YYREEE (reference sequence). The CDR3 is CASSPYGTGFHEQYF. CDR3 nucleotide sequence: TGTGCCAGCAGCCCCTATGGTACAGGGTTCCACGAGCAGTACTTC.

This sequence joins TRBV11-3 and TRBJ2-1; D is undetermined. Germline loops: CDR1 SGHNT, CDR2 YENEEA. The V end was cut by 1 base, the J end by 13 bases, with 17 bases between. The CDR3 is 14 residues long. The CDR3 DNA sequence: TGTGCCAGCAGCTTAGGGTTATGGTGGGCTTTTCAGTTCTTC. Translation: CASSLGLWWAFQFF.